This passage covers 13 T cell receptor beta chains from one sample sequenced in a study of T cell changes during pregnancy in multiple sclerosis. Method: immunoSEQ multiplex PCR; TCRdb's copy keeps in-frame clones and lacks some. Here the sample spans roughly 70,000 clones, over 80% being singletons. Sequenced here: peripheral blood, sampled in the third trimester of pregnancy. The source of these receptors is a female donor in good health, enrolled as a control in a pregnancy study.

The chain recombines TRBV14 with TRBJ2-5; D call uncertain. The CDR3 covers 12 residues. V was clipped by 2 bases and J by 5 bases, with 6 bases between them. Looked up from germline, CDR1 is SGHDN and CDR2 is FVKESK. The CDR3 sequence is CASSQLSETQYF. CDR3 DNA sequence: TGTGCCAGCAGCCAACTTTCGGAGACCCAGTACTTC.

The chain employs TRBV10-3 and TRBJ1-5; 7 bases align to TRBD1. V was clipped by 3 bases and J by 1 base; unmatched bases: 6. The CDR3 consists of 16 residues. Germline CDR1 ENHRY, CDR2 SYGVKD. CDR3 loop: CAISEGNRGSNQPQHF. The CDR3 region has the DNA TGTGCCATCAGTGAAGGGAACAGGGGAAGCAATCAGCCCCAGCATTTT.

The table lists this clone with a few counts. The chain employs TRBV4-2 and TRBJ2-2; 7 bases fit TRBD2. V trimming: 4 bases; J trimming: 0 bases; junction bases outside the gene matches: 5. The germline gives CDR1 LGHNA, CDR2 YNFKEQ. This CDR3 region has 16 residues. CDR3 in DNA: TGTGCCAGCAGCCCAACCGGGACTACGAACACCGGGGAGCTGTTTTTT. It is translated as CASSPTGTTNTGELFF.

This chain connects TRBV18 to TRBJ2-7; TRBD1 matches 11 bases. The ends lost 2 bases at V and 1 base at J; junction bases unmatched: 1. Germline V lookup: CDR1 KGHSH, CDR2 LQKENI. The CDR3 is 15 amino acids. The CDR3 loop is CASSPGQGASYEQYF. DNA of the CDR3: TGTGCCAGCTCACCAGGACAGGGGGCATCCTACGAGCAGTACTTC.

The gene calls are TRBV7-2 and TRBJ2-5, with 8 bases lining up with TRBD2. The CDR3 has 15 residues. Trimming took 4 bases from V and 7 from J; bases not matched to a gene: 11. From germline, CDR1 is SGHTA and CDR2 FQGNSA. This CDR3 reads CASSSEAGAKGTQYF. CDR3 in DNA: TGTGCCAGCAGCTCCGAAGCGGGAGCGAAGGGGACCCAGTACTTC.

The V and J genes are TRBV6-4 and TRBJ1-1; D is undetermined. Germline values: CDR1 MRHNA, CDR2 SNTAGT. Trimming removed 4 bases at V and 0 bases at J, with 6 bases between. The CDR3 runs 13 residues. CDR3 nucleotide sequence: TGTGCCAGCAGTGCGACTTTGAACACTGAAGCTTTCTTT. This translates into CASSATLNTEAFF.

The sample holds one count of this clone. V is TRBV7-8 and J is TRBJ2-1; 8 bases map to TRBD2. This CDR3 contains 15 residues. Germline CDR1 and CDR2: SGHVS and FQNEAQ. V lost 5 bases to trimming and J lost 4 bases; unmatched junction nucleotides: 7. In DNA form, the CDR3 reads TGTGCCAGCAGCCATAGCGGGAACCCATACAATGAGCAGTTCTTC. This codes for CASSHSGNPYNEQFF.

This clone was counted once. The DNA for the CDR3 is TGCAGCGTTCGGACAGGGAACACCGGGGAGCTGTTTTTT. Its translation is CSVRTGNTGELFF. The rearrangement uses TRBV29-1 and TRBJ2-2; TRBD1 aligns across 7 bases. J gave up 1 base and V 5 bases, and 1 base lay outside the gene matches. Germline CDR1 reads SQVTM; CDR2 reads ANQGSEA. This CDR3 contains 13 residues.

The chain uses TRBV2 and TRBJ1-2, with D perhaps TRBD1 (6 bases). The germline V gene has CDR1 SNHLY and CDR2 FYNNEI. The ends were cut back, 3 bases at V and 7 bases at J, with 18 bases in the middle. This CDR3 contains 15 residues. The CDR3 DNA is TGTGCCAGCAGTGACCCGGGACAAATAGGTGGTGGCTACACCTTC. It yields the protein CASSDPGQIGGGYTF.

This chain joins TRBV4-1 and TRBJ2-7; 9 nucleotides match TRBD1. Germline CDR1 is MGHRA and CDR2 is YSYEKL. CDR3 length: 15 residues. J gave up 7 bases and V 0 bases, and 7 bases lay outside the gene matches. CDR3 in DNA: TGCGCCAGCAGCCAAGATCCGGGACAGGGAGGAGAGCAGTACTTC. Protein sequence: CASSQDPGQGGEQYF.

The chain uses TRBV4-3 and TRBJ2-2, with 8 bases identical to TRBD2. The CDR3 totals 16 residues. CDR1 and CDR2 (germline): LGHNA, YSLEER. The trim removed 0 bases at V and 6 bases at J, leaving 6 bases unmatched. CDR3 DNA: TGCGCCAGCAGCCAAGATCTCGCTAGCGGGTCCGGGGAGCTGTTTTTT. Amino acid sequence: CASSQDLASGSGELFF.

The V gene is TRBV28, the J gene TRBJ2-5; 7 nucleotides align to TRBD2. Germline V CDR1 and CDR2: MDHEN, SYDVKM. This CDR3 has 12 residues. Unmatched junction bases numbered 11, after V lost 6 bases and J lost 13 bases. The CDR3, as DNA: TGTGCCAGCAGCCCCCCTGCGGGGGTTCGGTACTTC. Protein: CASSPPAGVRYF.

V and J are TRBV10-3 and TRBJ2-2; D possibly corresponds to TRBD1 (6 bases). V lost 0 bases and J lost 6, with 11 bases in between. Germline V lookup: CDR1 ENHRY, CDR2 SYGVKD. The length of the CDR3 is 15 residues. CDR3 in DNA: TGTGCCATCAGTGAGTCGAACAGGGCCCCCGGGGAGCTGTTTTTT. Protein sequence: CAISESNRAPGELFF.